This entry describes one T cell receptor beta chain. Its specificity is unknown. The germline V gene encodes CDR1 SEHNR and CDR2 FQNEAQ (reference sequence). The CDR3 has 11 amino acids. The data stem from a study of monozygotic twins with inflammatory bowel disease. Study findings and constraints: With others, IBD patients shared fewer clonotypes than healthy twins did, especially with disease activity. Twins classed as concordant or discordant showed no difference in repertoire similarity, possibly from limited power.

Researchers ran eight separate cDNA reactions for each sample. Nested PCRs (approximately 16 and 10 cycles, two total) were applied to TCRalpha and TCRbeta cDNA. Reprocessing the 5' RACE reads, TCRdb reports a single entry for every CDR3 protein and omits DNA. The sample table includes a few hundred thousand distinct CDR3 sequences. The sample was blood. The receptor was isolated from a human donor with ulcerative colitis or Crohn's disease, or a healthy co-twin of an affected twin (not recorded which). The rearrangement joins TRBV7-9 to TRBJ1-1. The CDR3 here is CASSLEGEAFF.